One T cell receptor (beta chain) is described in this entry. The sample is drawn from a study of blood T cell repertoires in COVID-19. Study at large: Acute-phase and convalescent COVID-19 samples originated in the United States, Italy and Spain.

In the original processing: It was from reference gene primer amplification that nucleated cell counts were estimated. Only in-frame clones appear in the TCRdb table, and some are missing; sequencing was by immunoSEQ multiplex PCR. Clone size and V and J calls were adopted from that table, with D and trimming inferred from the DNA. The sample holds approximately 250,000 clones, around 80% seen once. The CDR3 consists of 11 residues. The germline V gene encodes CDR1 SQVTM and CDR2 ANQGSEA. V was pared by 4 bases and J by 4 bases, with 7 bases between. Material for sequencing was PBMCs or T cells enriched from blood (not recorded which). The clonotype comes from a man under 40 with acute COVID-19. This chain uses TRBV29-1 with TRBJ1-1; possible D gene TRBD1, 5 bases. The CDR3 nucleotides are TGCAGCGTTGGAAGGGGCACTGAAGCTTTCTTT. It encodes CSVGRGTEAFF.